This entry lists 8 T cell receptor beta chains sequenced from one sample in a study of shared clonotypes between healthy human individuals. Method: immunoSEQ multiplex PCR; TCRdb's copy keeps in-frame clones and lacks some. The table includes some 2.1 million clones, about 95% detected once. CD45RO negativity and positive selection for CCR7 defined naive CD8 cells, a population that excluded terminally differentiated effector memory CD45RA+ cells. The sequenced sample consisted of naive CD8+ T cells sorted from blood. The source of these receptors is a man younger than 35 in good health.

In DNA form, the CDR3 reads TGTGCCAGCAGTGAAGGGGAGGGGCGGGGGAGCACAGATACGCAGTATTTT. It yields the protein CASSEGEGRGSTDTQYF. V is TRBV2 and J is TRBJ2-3, with 7 bases lining up with TRBD2. V gave up 1 base and J gave up 0 bases; unmatched junction bases: 7. Germline assignment: CDR1 SNHLY and CDR2 FYNNEI. The CDR3 length is 17 residues.

CDR3: CASSGRGTEAFF. As DNA, the CDR3 is TGTGCCAGCAGCGGAAGGGGGACTGAAGCTTTCTTT. The chain combines TRBV9 with TRBJ1-1, with D possibly being TRBD1 (6 bases). Trimming shortened V by 3 bases and J by 5 bases, and 8 bases separated the two germline ends. This CDR3 comprises 12 residues. The V gene's germline CDR1 is SGDLS and CDR2 YYNGEE.

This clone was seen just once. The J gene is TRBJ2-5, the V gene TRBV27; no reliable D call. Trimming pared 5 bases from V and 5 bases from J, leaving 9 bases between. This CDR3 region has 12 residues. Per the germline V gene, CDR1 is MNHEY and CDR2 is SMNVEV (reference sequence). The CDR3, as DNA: TGTGCCAGCAGTCCCCCTATGGAGACCCAGTACTTC. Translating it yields CASSPPMETQYF.

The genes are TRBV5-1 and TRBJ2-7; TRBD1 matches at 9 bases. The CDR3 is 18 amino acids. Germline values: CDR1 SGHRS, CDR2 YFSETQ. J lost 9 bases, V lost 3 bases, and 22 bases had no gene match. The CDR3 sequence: CASSSLPGLGQGMSRQYF. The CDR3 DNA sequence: TGCGCCAGCAGCTCGCTCCCAGGACTAGGACAGGGGATGTCTCGGCAGTACTTC.

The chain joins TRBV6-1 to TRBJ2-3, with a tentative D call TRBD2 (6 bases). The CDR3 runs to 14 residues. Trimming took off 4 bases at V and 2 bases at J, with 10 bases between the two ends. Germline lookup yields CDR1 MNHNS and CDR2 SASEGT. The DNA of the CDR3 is TGTGCCAGCAGTGCTCCGGGGGTCACAGATACGCAGTATTTT. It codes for CASSAPGVTDTQYF.

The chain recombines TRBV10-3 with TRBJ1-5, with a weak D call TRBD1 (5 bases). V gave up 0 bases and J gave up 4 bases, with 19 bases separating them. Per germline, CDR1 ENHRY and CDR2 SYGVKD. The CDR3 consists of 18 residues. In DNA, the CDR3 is TGTGCCATCAGTGAGTCGATAGTATCCGGGGGTAAGAATCAGCCCCAGCATTTT. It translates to CAISESIVSGGKNQPQHF.

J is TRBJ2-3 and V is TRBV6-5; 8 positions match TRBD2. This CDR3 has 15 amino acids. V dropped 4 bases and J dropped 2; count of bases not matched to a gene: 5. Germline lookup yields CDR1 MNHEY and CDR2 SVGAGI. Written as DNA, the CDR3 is TGTGCCAGCAGTTTGATAGCGGGACTCACAGATACGCAGTATTTT. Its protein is CASSLIAGLTDTQYF.

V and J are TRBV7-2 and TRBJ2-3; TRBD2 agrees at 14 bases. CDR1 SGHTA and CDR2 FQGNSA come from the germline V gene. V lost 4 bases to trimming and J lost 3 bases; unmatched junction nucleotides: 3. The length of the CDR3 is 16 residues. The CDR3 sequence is CASSSWTSGGTDTQYF. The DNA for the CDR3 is TGTGCCAGCAGCTCCTGGACTAGCGGGGGGACAGATACGCAGTATTTT.